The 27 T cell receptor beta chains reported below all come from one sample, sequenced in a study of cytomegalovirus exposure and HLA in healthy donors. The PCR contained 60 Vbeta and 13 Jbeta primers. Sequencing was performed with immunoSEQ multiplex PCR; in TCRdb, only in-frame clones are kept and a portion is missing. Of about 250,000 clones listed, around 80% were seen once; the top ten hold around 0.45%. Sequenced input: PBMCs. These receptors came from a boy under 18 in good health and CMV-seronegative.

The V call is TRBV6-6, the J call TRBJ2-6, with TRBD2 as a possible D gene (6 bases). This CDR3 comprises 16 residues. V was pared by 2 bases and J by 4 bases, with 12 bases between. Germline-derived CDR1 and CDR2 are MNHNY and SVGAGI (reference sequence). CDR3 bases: TGTGCCAGCAGTTACCGCGCGGGGCCCGGGGCCAACGTCCTGACTTTC. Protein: CASSYRAGPGANVLTF.

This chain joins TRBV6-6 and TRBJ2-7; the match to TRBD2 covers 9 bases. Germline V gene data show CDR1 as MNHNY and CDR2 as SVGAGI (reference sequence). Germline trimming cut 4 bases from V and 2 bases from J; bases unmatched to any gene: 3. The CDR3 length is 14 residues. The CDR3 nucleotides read TGTGCCAGCAGTTCCCTAGCGGGGCCCTACGAGCAGTACTTC. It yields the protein CASSSLAGPYEQYF.

The CDR3 nucleotides read TGCAGCGTTGAATTTTGGACAGGGCCGAACACTGAAGCTTTCTTT. Protein sequence: CSVEFWTGPNTEAFF. This chain uses TRBV29-1 with TRBJ1-1; TRBD1 agrees at 8 bases. Germline values: CDR1 SQVTM, CDR2 ANQGSEA. The length of the CDR3 is 15 residues. V was clipped by 2 bases and J by 1 base; unmatched bases: 6.

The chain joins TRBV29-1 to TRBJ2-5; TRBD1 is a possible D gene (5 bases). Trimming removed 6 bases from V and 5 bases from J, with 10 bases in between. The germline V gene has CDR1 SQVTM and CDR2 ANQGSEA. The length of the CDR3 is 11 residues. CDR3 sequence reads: CSVSRAETQYF. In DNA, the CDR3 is TGCAGCGTCAGCAGGGCGGAGACCCAGTACTTC.

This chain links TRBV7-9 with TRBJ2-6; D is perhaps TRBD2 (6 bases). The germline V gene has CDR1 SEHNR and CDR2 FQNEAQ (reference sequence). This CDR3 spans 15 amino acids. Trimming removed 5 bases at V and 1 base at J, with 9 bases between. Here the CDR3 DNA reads TGTGCCAGCAGCGGAGGGAAATCTGGGGCCAACGTCCTGACTTTC. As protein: CASSGGKSGANVLTF.

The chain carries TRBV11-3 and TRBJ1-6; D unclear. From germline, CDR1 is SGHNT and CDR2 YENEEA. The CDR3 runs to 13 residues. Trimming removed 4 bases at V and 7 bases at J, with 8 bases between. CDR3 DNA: TGTGCCAGCAGCTGGGGAGTGAATTCACCCCTCCACTTT. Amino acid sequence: CASSWGVNSPLHF. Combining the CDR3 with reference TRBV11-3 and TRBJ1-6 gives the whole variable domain EAGVVQSPRYKIIEKKQPVAFWCNPISGHNTLYWYLQNLGQGPELLIRYENEEAVDDSQLPKDRFSAERLKGVDSTLKIQPAELGDSAVYLCASSWGVNSPLHFGNGTRLTVT.

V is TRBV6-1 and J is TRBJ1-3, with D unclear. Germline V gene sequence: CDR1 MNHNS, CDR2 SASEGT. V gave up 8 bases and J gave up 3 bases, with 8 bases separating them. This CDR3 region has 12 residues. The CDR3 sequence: CASAAGGNTIYF. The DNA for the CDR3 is TGTGCCAGCGCGGCTGGTGGAAACACCATATATTTT.

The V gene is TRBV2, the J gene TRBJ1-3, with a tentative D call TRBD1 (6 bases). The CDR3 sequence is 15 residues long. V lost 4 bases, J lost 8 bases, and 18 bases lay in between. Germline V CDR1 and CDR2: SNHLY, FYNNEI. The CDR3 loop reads CASSAGQLASYTIYF. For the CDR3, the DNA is TGTGCCAGCAGTGCTGGACAGCTTGCTAGTTACACCATATATTTT.

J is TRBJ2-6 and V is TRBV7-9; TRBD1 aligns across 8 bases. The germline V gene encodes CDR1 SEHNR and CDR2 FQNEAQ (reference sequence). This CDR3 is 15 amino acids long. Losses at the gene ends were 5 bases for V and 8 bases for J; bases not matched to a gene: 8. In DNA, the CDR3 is TGTGCCAGCAGCCGTACCGGGACAGGCCCCAACGTCCTGACTTTC. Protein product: CASSRTGTGPNVLTF.

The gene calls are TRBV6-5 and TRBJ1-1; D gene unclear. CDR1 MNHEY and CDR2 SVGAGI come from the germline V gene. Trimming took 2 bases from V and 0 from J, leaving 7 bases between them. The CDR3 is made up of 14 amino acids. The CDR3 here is CASSYGRMNTEAFF. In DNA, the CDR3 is TGTGCCAGCAGTTACGGTAGAATGAACACTGAAGCTTTCTTT.

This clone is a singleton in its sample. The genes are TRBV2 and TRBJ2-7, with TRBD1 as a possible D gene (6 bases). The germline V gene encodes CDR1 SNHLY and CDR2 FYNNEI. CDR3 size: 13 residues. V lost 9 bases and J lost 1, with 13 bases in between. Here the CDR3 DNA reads TGTGCCAGACAGACAGGAGATTCCTACGAGCAGTACTTC. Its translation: CARQTGDSYEQYF.

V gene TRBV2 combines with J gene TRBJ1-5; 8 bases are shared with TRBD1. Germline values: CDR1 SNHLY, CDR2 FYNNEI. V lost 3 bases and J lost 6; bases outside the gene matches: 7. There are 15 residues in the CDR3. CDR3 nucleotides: TGTGCCAGCAGTGACTGGCAGGGGGCTGGTCAGCCCCAGCATTTT. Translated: CASSDWQGAGQPQHF.

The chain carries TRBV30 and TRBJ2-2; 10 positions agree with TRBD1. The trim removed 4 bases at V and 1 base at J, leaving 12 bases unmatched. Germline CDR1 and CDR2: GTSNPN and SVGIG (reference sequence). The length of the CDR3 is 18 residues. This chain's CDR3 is CAWNVVTGGTWNTGELFF. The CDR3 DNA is TGTGCCTGGAACGTAGTGACAGGGGGCACCTGGAACACCGGGGAGCTGTTTTTT.

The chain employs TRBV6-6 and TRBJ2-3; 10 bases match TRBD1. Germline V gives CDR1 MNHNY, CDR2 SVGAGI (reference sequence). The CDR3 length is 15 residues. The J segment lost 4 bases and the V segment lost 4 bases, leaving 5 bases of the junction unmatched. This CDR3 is CASSSRDRGPDTQYF. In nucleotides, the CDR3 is TGTGCCAGCAGTTCCCGGGACAGGGGCCCAGATACGCAGTATTTT.

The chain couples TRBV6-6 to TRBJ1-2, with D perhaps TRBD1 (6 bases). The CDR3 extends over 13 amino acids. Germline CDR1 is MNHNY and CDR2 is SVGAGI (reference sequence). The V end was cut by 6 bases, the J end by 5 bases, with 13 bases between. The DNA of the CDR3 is TGTGCCAGCAGAGAGGACAGAGAATATGGCTACACCTTC. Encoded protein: CASREDREYGYTF.

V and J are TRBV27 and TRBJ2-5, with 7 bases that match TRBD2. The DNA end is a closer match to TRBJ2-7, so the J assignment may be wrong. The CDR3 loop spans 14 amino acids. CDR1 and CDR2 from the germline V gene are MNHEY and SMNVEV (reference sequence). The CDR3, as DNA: TGTGCCAGCAGTTTAAGAGGCGGGAGCTCCGAGCAGTACTTC. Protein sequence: CASSLRGGSSEQYF.

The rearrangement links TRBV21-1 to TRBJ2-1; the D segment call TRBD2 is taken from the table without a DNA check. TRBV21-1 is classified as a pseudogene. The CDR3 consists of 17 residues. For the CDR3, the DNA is TGTGCCAGCAGCAAAGGGGGAGAACATTACTCCTACAATGAGCAGTTCTTC. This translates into CASSKGGEHYSYNEQFF.

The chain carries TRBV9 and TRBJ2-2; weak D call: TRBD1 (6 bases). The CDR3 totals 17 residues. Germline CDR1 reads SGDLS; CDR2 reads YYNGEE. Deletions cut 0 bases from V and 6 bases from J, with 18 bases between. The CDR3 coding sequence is TGTGCCAGCAGCGTAGTGGGGGCGGCCTTCGGGCCCGGGGAGCTGTTTTTT. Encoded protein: CASSVVGAAFGPGELFF.

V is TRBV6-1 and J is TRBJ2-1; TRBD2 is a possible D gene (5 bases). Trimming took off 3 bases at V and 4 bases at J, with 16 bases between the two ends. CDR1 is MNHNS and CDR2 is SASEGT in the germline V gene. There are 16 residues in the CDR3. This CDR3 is CASSDGGAPLYNEQFF. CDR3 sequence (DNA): TGTGCCAGCAGTGACGGAGGAGCGCCTCTGTACAATGAGCAGTTCTTC.

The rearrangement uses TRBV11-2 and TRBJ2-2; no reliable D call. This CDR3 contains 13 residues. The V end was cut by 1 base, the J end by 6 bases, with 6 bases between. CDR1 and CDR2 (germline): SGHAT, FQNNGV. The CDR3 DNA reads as TGTGCCAGCAGCTTAGGAGGTTCCGGGGAGCTGTTTTTT. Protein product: CASSLGGSGELFF.

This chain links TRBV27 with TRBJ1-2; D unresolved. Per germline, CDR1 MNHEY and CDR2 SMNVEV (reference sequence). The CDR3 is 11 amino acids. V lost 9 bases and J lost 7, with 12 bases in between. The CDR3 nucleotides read TGTGCCAGGGGCCCTTCTCGTGGCTACACCTTC. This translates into CARGPSRGYTF.

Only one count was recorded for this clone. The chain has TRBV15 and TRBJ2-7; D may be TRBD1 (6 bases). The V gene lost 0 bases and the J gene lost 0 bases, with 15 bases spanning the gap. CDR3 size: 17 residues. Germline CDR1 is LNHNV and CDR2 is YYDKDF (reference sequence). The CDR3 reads CATSRDVGARSSYEQYF. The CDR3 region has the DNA TGTGCCACCAGCAGAGATGTGGGGGCCCGGAGCTCCTACGAGCAGTACTTC.

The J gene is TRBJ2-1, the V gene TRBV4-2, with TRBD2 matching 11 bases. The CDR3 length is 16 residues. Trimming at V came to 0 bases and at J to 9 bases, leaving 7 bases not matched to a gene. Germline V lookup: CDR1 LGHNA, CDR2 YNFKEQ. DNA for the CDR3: TGTGCCAGCAGCCAAGACTTACTAGCGGGAGATGTTGAGCAGTTCTTC. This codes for CASSQDLLAGDVEQFF.

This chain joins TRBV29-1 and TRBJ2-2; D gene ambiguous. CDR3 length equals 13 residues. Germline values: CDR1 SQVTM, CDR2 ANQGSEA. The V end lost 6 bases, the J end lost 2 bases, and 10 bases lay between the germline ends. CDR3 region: CSVLRSNTGELFF. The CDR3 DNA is TGCAGCGTACTCAGGTCCAACACCGGGGAGCTGTTTTTT.

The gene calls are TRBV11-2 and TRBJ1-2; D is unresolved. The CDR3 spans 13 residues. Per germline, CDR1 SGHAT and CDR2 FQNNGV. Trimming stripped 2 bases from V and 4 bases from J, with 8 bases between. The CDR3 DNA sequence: TGTGCCAGCAGCTTATGGGGAGGCTATGGCTACACCTTC. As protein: CASSLWGGYGYTF.

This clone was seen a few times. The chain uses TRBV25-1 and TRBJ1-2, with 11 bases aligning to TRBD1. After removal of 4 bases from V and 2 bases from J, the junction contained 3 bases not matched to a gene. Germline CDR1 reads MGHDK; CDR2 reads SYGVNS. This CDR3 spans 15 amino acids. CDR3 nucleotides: TGTGCCAGCAGTGCCTGGGACAGGGGGAACTATGGCTACACCTTC. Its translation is CASSAWDRGNYGYTF.

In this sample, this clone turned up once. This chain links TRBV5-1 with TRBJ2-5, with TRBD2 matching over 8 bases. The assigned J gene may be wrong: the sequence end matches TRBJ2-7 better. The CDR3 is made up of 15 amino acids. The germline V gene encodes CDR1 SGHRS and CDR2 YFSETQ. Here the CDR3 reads CASRIGGSGGYEQYF. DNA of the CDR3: TGCGCCAGCAGAATTGGGGGAAGCGGGGGTTACGAGCAGTACTTC.